One and the same sample provided the 5 T cell receptor beta chains below, sequenced in a study of beta chain features in type 1 diabetes. Sequencing targeted expressed TCRB transcripts, as all isolated RNA had been reverse transcribed. Profiled with immunoSEQ multiplex PCR; TCRdb holds only in-frame clones, not every one. This table holds under 450,000 clones, about 14% found once. Sequences were obtained from naive CD4+ T cells from blood. The receptors originated from a woman aged 18 to 35 in good health.

There are a few counts of this clone. The chain joins TRBV5-6 to TRBJ2-1; possibly TRBD1 for D (6 bases). The V end was cut by 1 base, the J end by 6 bases, with 14 bases between. This CDR3 spans 15 amino acids. Looked up from germline, CDR1 is SGHDT and CDR2 is YYEEEE. CDR3 DNA sequence: TGTGCCAGCAGCTTGCAACAGACAGGACGCAATGAGCAGTTCTTC. The encoded protein is CASSLQQTGRNEQFF.

The gene calls are TRBV11-2 and TRBJ2-1; unclear D gene. Germline V gene lookup returns CDR1 SGHAT and CDR2 FQNNGV. The CDR3 contains 12 residues. V dropped 0 bases and J dropped 8 bases, with 5 bases sitting between them. CDR3 bases: TGTGCCAGCAGCTTAGAGGCTTATGAGCAGTTCTTC. Protein sequence: CASSLEAYEQFF.

This clone has just a few counts. This chain uses TRBV10-3 with TRBJ1-1, with TRBD1 as a possible D gene (5 bases). The germline CDR1 and CDR2 sequences are ENHRY and SYGVKD. The CDR3 has 13 residues. The germline V and J ends were trimmed by 6 bases and 1 base, with 9 bases remaining between them. CDR3 sequence (DNA): TGTGCCATCAGCCTTACAGGGAACACTGAAGCTTTCTTT. Protein sequence: CAISLTGNTEAFF.

The chain is built from TRBV30 and TRBJ2-5; perhaps TRBD1 as D (5 bases). The V gene's germline CDR1 is GTSNPN and CDR2 SVGIG (reference sequence). This CDR3 is 11 amino acids long. V was cut by 4 bases and J by 7 bases, with 10 bases left in between. The CDR3 DNA reads as TGTGCCTGGACAGGGCCCCGGACCCAGTACTTC. It codes for CAWTGPRTQYF.

The chain carries TRBV7-9 and TRBJ2-7; 10 bases are shared with TRBD1. J lost 5 bases, V lost 6 bases, and 7 bases had no gene match. The CDR3 is 14 amino acids. Per germline, CDR1 SEHNR and CDR2 FQNEAQ (reference sequence). CDR3 region: CASRRQGAGDEQYF. CDR3 nucleotide sequence: TGTGCCAGCAGACGACAGGGGGCCGGGGACGAGCAGTACTTC.